What follows is one T cell receptor (beta chain) and its context. Its antigen is unknown. These data come from a study of spatial heterogeneity in lung cancer. TCRdb recomputed calls from the 5' RACE reads with MiXCR, one row per CDR3 protein. The table lists about 120,000 distinct CDR3 sequences, 12% of them singletons, with roughly 17% in the top ten. General study points: Circulating ubiquitous expanded tumor TCRs were observed more frequently at resection than at follow-up.

Documented time point: blood at routine non-recurrence follow-up after resection. Sequencing covered unsorted whole RNA taken from tumor, nontumor lung or frozen PBMC. The TCR sequence derives from a male donor with early-stage non-small cell lung cancer. Sequencing used PBMCs, obtained at follow-up.

CDR3 sequence reads: CASSVVAASGELFF. DNA for the CDR3: TGCGCCAGCAGCGTAGTTGCGGCGTCCGGGGAGCTGTTTTTT. This rearrangement joins TRBV4-3 to TRBJ2-2, with D hard to call. The length of the CDR3 is 14 residues. V lost 5 bases and J 6 bases, leaving 13 bases between the germline ends. Per the germline V gene, CDR1 is LGHNA and CDR2 is YSLEER.